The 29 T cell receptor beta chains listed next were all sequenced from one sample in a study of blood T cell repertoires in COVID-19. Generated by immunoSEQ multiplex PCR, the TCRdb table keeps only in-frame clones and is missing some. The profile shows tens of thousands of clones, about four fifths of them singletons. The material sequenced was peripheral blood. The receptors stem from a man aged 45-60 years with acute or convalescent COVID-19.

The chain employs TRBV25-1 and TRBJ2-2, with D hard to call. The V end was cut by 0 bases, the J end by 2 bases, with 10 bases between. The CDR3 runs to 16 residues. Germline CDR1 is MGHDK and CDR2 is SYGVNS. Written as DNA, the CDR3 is TGTGCCAGCAGTGAATATTTTTCAGTAAACACCGGGGAGCTGTTTTTT. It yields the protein CASSEYFSVNTGELFF. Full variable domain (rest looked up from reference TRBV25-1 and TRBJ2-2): EADIYQTPRYLVIGTGKKITLECSQTMGHDKMYWYQQDPGMELHLIHYSYGVNSTEKGDLSSESTVSRIRTEHFPLTLESARPSHTSQYLCASSEYFSVNTGELFFGEGSRLTVL.

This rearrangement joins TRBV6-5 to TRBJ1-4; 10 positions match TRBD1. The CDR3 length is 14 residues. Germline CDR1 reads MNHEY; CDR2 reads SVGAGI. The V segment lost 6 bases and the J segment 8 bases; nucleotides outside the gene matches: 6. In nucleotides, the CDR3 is TGTGCCAGCAGGCGTCGGGACAGGGGAGAAAAACTGTTTTTT. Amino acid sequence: CASRRRDRGEKLFF.

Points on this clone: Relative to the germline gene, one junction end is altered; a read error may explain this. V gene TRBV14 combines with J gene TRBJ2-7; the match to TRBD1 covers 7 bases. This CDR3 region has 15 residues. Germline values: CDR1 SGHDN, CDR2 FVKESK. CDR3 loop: CASSHLLDRAYGQYF. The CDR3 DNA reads TGTGCCAGCAGCCACTTACTAGACAGGGCCTACGGGCAGTACTTC. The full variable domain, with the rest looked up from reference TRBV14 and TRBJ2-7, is EAGVTQFPSHSVIEKGQTVTLRCDPISGHDNLYWYRRVMGKEIKFLLHFVKESKQDESGMPNNRFLAERTGGTYSTLKVQPAELEDSGVYFCASSHLLDRAYGQYFGPGTRLTVT.

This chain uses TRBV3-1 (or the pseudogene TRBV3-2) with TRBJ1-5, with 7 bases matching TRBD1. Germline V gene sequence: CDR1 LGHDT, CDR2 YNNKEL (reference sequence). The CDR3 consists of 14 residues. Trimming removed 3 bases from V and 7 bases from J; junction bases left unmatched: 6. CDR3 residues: CASSQDTQGQPQHF. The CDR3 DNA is TGTGCCAGCAGCCAGGATACACAGGGGCAGCCCCAGCATTTT.

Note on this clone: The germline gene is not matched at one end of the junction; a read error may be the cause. The CDR3 here is CASSAPNTGNYGYTF. CDR3 bases: TGTGCCAGCTCAGCACCCAACACAGGGAACTATGGCTACACCTTC. The V gene is TRBV18, the J gene TRBJ1-2; maybe TRBD1 (6 bases). The V gene's germline CDR1 is KGHSH and CDR2 LQKENI. CDR3 length: 15 residues.

The CDR3 DNA sequence: TGTGCCAGTAGTCCTTCCGGCGGGAGCGCCCACGAGCAGTACTTC. This encodes CASSPSGGSAHEQYF. The V and J genes are TRBV19 and TRBJ2-7; 7 nucleotides match TRBD2. This CDR3 comprises 15 residues. The trim removed 5 bases at V and 5 bases at J, leaving 12 bases unmatched. Germline lookup yields CDR1 LNHDA and CDR2 SQIVND (reference sequence).

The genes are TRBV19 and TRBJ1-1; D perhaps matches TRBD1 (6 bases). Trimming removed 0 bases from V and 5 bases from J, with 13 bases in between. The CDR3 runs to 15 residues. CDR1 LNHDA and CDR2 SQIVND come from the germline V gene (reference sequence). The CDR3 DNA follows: TGTGCCAGTAGTATAGATCCCCGACAGGTAACTGAAGCTTTCTTT. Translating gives CASSIDPRQVTEAFF.

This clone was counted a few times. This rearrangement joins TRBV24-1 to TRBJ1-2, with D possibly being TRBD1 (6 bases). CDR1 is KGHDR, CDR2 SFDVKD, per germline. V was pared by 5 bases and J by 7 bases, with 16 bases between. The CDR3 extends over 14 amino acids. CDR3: CATSAGRGLGGYTF. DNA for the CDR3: TGTGCCACCAGTGCGGGCAGGGGCTTAGGTGGCTACACCTTC.

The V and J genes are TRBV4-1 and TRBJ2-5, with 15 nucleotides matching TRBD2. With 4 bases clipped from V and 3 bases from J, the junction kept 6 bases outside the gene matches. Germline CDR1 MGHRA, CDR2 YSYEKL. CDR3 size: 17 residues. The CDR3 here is CASSPRTSGRAKETQYF. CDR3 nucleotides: TGCGCCAGCAGCCCGCGGACTAGCGGGAGGGCCAAAGAGACCCAGTACTTC.

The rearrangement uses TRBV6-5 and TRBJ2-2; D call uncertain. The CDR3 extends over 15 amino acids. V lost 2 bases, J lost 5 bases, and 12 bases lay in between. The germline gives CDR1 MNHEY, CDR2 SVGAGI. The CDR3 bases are TGTGCCAGCAGTTACCCTTCACCAGGAACCGGGGAGCTGTTTTTT. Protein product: CASSYPSPGTGELFF.

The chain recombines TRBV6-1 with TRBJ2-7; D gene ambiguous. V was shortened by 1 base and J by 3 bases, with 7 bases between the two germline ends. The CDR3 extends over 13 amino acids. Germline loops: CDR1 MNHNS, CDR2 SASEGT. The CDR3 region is CASSEDRNYEQYF. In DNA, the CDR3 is TGTGCCAGCAGTGAAGACAGAAACTACGAGCAGTACTTC.

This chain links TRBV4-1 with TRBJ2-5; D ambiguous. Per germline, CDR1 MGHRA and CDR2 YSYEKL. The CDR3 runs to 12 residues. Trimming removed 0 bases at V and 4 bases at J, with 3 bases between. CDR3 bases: TGCGCCAGCAGCCAAGATCGAGAGACCCAGTACTTC. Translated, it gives CASSQDRETQYF.

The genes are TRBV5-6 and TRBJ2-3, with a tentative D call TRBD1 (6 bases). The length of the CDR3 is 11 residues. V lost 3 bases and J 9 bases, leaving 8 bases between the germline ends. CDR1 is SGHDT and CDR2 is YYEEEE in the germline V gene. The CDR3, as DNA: TGTGCCAGCAGCTCAGGGGAAACGCAGTATTTT. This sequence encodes CASSSGETQYF.

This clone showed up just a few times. In nucleotides, the CDR3 is TGTGCCAGCAGCTTAATGGCGGACTGGGATGAGCAGTTCTTC. This sequence encodes CASSLMADWDEQFF. The gene calls are TRBV11-2 and TRBJ2-1; TRBD2 might be the D (5 bases). Germline-derived CDR1 and CDR2 are SGHAT and FQNNGV. Trimming left V 2 bases short and J 8 bases short, with 13 bases between. The CDR3 is 14 residues long.

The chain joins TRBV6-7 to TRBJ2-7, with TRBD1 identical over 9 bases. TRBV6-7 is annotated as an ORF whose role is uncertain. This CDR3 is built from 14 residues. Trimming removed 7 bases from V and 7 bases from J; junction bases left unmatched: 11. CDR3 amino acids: CASTSGTGYGEQYF. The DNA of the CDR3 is TGTGCCAGCACCTCCGGGACAGGGTATGGGGAGCAGTACTTC.

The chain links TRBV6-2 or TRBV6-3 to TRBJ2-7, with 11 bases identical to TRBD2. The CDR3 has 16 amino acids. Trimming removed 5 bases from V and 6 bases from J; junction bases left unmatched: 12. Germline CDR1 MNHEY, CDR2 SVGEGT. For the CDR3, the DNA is TGTGCCAGCAGTCCCCCCAACCTAGCGGGGGGAAGCGAGCAGTACTTC. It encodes CASSPPNLAGGSEQYF.

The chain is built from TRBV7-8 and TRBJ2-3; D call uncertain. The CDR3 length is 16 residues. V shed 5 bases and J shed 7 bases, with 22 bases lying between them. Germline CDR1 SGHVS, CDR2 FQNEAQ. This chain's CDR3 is CASSPKKELAHHTQYF. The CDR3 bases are TGTGCCAGCAGCCCGAAAAAGGAATTAGCACATCATACGCAGTATTTT.

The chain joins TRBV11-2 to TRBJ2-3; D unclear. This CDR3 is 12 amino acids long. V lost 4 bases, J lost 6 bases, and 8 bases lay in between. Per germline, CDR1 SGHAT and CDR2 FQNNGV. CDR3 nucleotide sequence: TGTGCCAGCAGCTCCCTATGGGATACGCAGTATTTT. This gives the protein CASSSLWDTQYF.

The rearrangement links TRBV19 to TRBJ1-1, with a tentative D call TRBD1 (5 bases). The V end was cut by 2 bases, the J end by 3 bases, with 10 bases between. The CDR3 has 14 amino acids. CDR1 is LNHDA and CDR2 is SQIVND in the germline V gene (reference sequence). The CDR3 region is CASSIPGRDTEAFF. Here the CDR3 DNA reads TGTGCCAGTAGTATACCCGGCAGGGACACTGAAGCTTTCTTT.

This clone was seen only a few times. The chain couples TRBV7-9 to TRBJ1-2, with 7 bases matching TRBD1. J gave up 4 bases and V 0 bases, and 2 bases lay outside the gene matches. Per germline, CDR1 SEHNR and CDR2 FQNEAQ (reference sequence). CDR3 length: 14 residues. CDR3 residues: CASSLAGQSYGYTF. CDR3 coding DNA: TGTGCCAGCAGCTTAGCGGGACAGTCCTATGGCTACACCTTC.

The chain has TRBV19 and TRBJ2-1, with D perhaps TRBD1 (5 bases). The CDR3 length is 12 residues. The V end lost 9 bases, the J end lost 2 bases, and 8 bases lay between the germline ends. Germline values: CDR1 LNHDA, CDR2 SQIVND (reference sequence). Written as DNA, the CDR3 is TGTGCCAGCTCGACAGCCTACAATGAGCAGTTCTTC. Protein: CASSTAYNEQFF. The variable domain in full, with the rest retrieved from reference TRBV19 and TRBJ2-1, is DGGITQSPKYLFRKEGQNVTLSCEQNLNHDAMYWYRQDPGQGLRLIYYSQIVNDFQKGDIAEGYSVSREKKESFPLTVTSAQKNPTAFYLCASSTAYNEQFFGPGTRLTVL.

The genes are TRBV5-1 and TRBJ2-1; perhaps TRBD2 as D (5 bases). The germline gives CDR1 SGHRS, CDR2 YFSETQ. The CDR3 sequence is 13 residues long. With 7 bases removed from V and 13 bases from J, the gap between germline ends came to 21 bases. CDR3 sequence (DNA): TGCGCCAGCTCTCCGGACTCCTCCGCCGTTCAGTTCTTC. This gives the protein CASSPDSSAVQFF.

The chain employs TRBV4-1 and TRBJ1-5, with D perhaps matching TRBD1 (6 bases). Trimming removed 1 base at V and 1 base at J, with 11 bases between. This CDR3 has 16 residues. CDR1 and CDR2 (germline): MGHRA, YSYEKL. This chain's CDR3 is CASSQGQVASNQPQHF. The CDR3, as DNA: TGCGCCAGCAGCCAAGGACAGGTCGCAAGCAATCAGCCCCAGCATTTT.

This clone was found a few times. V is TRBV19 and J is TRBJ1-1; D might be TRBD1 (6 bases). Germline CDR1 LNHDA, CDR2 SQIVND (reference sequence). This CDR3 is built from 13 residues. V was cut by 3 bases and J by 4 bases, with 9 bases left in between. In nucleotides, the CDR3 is TGTGCCAGTAGTATTCAGGGGAGCACTGAAGCTTTCTTT. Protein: CASSIQGSTEAFF.

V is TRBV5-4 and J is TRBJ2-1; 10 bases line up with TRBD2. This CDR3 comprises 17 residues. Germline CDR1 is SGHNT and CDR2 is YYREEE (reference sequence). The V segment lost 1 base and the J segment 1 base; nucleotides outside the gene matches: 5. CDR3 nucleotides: TGTGCCAGCAGCTTGCCTAGCGGGGGTAATTCCTACAATGAGCAGTTCTTC. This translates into CASSLPSGGNSYNEQFF.

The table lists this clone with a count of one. CDR3 sequence: CASSHGTLATNEKLFF. For the CDR3, the DNA is TGTGCCAGCAGCCACGGGACATTGGCAACTAATGAAAAACTGTTTTTT. This chain links TRBV7-9 with TRBJ1-4, with D tentatively TRBD1 (6 bases). V dropped 5 bases and J dropped 0 bases, with 13 bases sitting between them. CDR3 length equals 16 residues. Germline V gene lookup returns CDR1 SEHNR and CDR2 FQNEAQ (reference sequence).

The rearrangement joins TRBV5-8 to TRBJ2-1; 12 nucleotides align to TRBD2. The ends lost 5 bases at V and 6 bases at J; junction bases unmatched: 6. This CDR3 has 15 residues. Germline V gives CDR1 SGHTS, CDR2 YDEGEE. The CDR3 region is CASSSGLAGSNEQFF. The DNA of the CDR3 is TGTGCCAGCAGTAGCGGACTAGCGGGAAGCAATGAGCAGTTCTTC.

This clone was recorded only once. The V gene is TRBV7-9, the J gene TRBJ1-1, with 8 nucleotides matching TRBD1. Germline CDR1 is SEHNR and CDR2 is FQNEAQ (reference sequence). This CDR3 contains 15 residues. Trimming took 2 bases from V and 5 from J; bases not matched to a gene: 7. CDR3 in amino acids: CASSLLDREGTEAFF. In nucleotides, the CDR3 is TGTGCCAGCAGCTTATTGGACAGGGAGGGTACTGAAGCTTTCTTT. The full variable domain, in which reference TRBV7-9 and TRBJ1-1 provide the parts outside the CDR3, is DTGVSQNPRHKITKRGQNVTFRCDPISEHNRLYWYRQTLGQGPEFLTYFQNEAQLEKSRLLSDRFSAERPKGSFSTLEIQRTEQGDSAMYLCASSLLDREGTEAFFGQGTRLTVV.

The chain's CDR3 is CASSPGGAYTEAFF. For the CDR3, the DNA is TGTGCCAGCAGCCCTGGGGGGGCATACACTGAAGCTTTCTTT. The rearrangement links TRBV7-3 to TRBJ1-1; D possibly corresponds to TRBD1 (6 bases). V lost 5 bases to trimming and J lost 3 bases, with 13 bases between them. CDR3 length: 14 amino acids. In germline, CDR1 is SGHTA, CDR2 FQGTGA.